This TCR beta chain was recovered during a study of blood T cells in healthy people across ages. A second PCR of roughly 7 to 11 cycles used a sample-barcoded 5' primer and a J-beta primer mix. Each CDR3 protein gets one entry after TCRdb re-called the 5' RACE reads with MiXCR. The sample carries almost 1 million distinct CDR3 sequences, about 51% recorded once. V gave up 0 bases and J gave up 6 bases, with 15 bases separating them. CDR3 length: 15 amino acids. Germline V gives CDR1 DFQATT, CDR2 SNEGSKA (reference sequence). Worth noting for this clonotype: Its specificity is unknown.

Samples each had at least 5.5 micrograms of total RNA extracted. Overall study findings and caveats: The donors' CMV status was not determined, possibly confounding changes in expanded clonotypes. Unsorted PBMC material precluded a definitive naive versus antigen-experienced comparison. Comparison with aged donors showed that long-lived donors had more naive CD4+ cells and higher diversity.

Sequences were obtained from blood. The V and J genes are TRBV20-1 and TRBJ2-4; no definite D call. The sequence came from a woman between 55 and 75 years old in good health. CDR3 protein: CSARDWQESVNIQYF. CDR3 sequence (DNA): TGCAGTGCTAGAGATTGGCAGGAGTCGGTAAACATTCAGTACTTC.